The 21 T cell receptor beta chains reported below all come from one sample, sequenced in a study of T cell responses to AZD1222 COVID-19 vaccine. The method was immunoSEQ multiplex PCR; TCRdb's version includes in-frame clones alone and lacks a portion of them. The table shows 100,000 to 120,000 clones, with 88% occurring only once. The sequencing here drew on peripheral blood, taken on day 0 of AZD1222 vaccination. The receptors derive from an adult in good health.

This chain joins TRBV15 and TRBJ2-3; 7 bases align to TRBD2. J was trimmed by 4 bases and V by 0 bases; bases with no gene match: 19. Germline V gene lookup returns CDR1 LNHNV and CDR2 YYDKDF (reference sequence). This CDR3 has 20 residues. The CDR3 loop reads CATSRDRTRGEAGEADTQYF. The CDR3 DNA is TGTGCCACCAGCAGAGATAGGACGCGCGGTGAGGCGGGAGAGGCAGATACGCAGTATTTT.

The genes are TRBV7-2 and TRBJ2-5; maybe TRBD2 (5 bases). Germline V gene sequence: CDR1 SGHTA, CDR2 FQGNSA. The CDR3 runs 13 residues. Trimming removed 3 bases at V and 1 base at J, with 6 bases between. CDR3 nucleotides: TGTGCCAGCAGCTTTCTAGCCCAAGAGACCCAGTACTTC. This sequence encodes CASSFLAQETQYF.

V and J are TRBV19 and TRBJ1-3, with 7 bases identical to TRBD1. CDR1 and CDR2 (germline): LNHDA, SQIVND (reference sequence). Trimming removed 9 bases from V and 0 bases from J; junction bases left unmatched: 8. The CDR3 totals 15 residues. In nucleotides, the CDR3 is TGTGCCAGCACACAGGGGCAATCCTCTGGAAACACCATATATTTT. Amino acid sequence: CASTQGQSSGNTIYF.

The genes are TRBV11-2 and TRBJ2-7; D tentatively fits TRBD1 or TRBD2 (5 bases each). Germline-derived CDR1 and CDR2 are SGHAT and FQNNGV. Trimming removed 4 bases from V and 4 bases from J, with 8 bases in between. The CDR3 sequence is 12 residues long. The CDR3 protein is CASSSEGYEQYF. In DNA form, the CDR3 reads TGTGCCAGCAGCTCTGAGGGGTACGAGCAGTACTTC.

The rearrangement links TRBV10-3 to TRBJ1-2; unclear D gene. Trimming pared 0 bases from V and 4 bases from J, leaving 12 bases between. CDR1 and CDR2 from the germline V gene are ENHRY and SYGVKD. The CDR3 runs 15 residues. The DNA for the CDR3 is TGTGCCATCAGTGAGTCTGGACGGCCATTCTATGGCTACACCTTC. Encoded protein: CAISESGRPFYGYTF.

The chain has TRBV28 and TRBJ1-3, with D maybe TRBD1 (5 bases). The germline gives CDR1 MDHEN, CDR2 SYDVKM. There are 15 residues in the CDR3. V shed 5 bases and J shed 0 bases, with 11 bases lying between them. CDR3 nucleotide sequence: TGTGCCAGCAGTCCGTCGACAGACTCTGGAAACACCATATATTTT. Translating it yields CASSPSTDSGNTIYF.

The chain joins TRBV29-1 to TRBJ2-4; 8 bases are a match to TRBD2. The CDR3 has 14 amino acids. The V and J ends lost 6 bases and 4 bases, in that order; junction bases with no gene match: 8. From germline, CDR1 is SQVTM and CDR2 ANQGSEA. DNA of the CDR3: TGCAGCGTGGGTTTGGCGGGGGGAAAAAACATTCAGTACTTC. Translation gives CSVGLAGGKNIQYF.

The V and J genes are TRBV5-4 and TRBJ2-5; possible D gene TRBD2, 5 bases. Germline V gene data show CDR1 as SGHNT and CDR2 as YYREEE (reference sequence). The V gene lost 1 base and the J gene lost 4 bases, with 11 bases spanning the gap. CDR3 length: 14 amino acids. CDR3 in amino acids: CASSLTGGGETQYF. For the CDR3, the DNA is TGTGCCAGCAGCTTGACCGGAGGAGGAGAGACCCAGTACTTC.

The J gene is TRBJ2-7, the V gene TRBV5-1, with a weak D call TRBD1 (5 bases). Germline loops: CDR1 SGHRS, CDR2 YFSETQ. The length of the CDR3 is 14 residues. Trimming pared 1 base from V and 3 bases from J, leaving 11 bases between. In DNA form, the CDR3 reads TGCGCCAGCAGCTTGACAGGTTTAAGCTACGAGCAGTACTTC. Amino acid sequence: CASSLTGLSYEQYF.

The chain combines TRBV3-1 (or the pseudogene TRBV3-2) with TRBJ2-2, with 13 bases that match TRBD2. V gave up 5 bases and J gave up 0 bases; unmatched junction bases: 9. From germline, CDR1 is LGHDT and CDR2 YNNKEL (reference sequence). This CDR3 spans 19 amino acids. In DNA, the CDR3 is TGTGCCAGCAGCACCCGACTAGCGGGGGGTAGCGCGAACACCGGGGAGCTGTTTTTT. As protein: CASSTRLAGGSANTGELFF.

This rearrangement joins TRBV28 to TRBJ2-7; 9 positions match TRBD1. CDR1 is MDHEN, CDR2 SYDVKM, per germline. Trimming removed 7 bases from V and 4 bases from J; junction bases left unmatched: 29. The CDR3 extends over 21 amino acids. As DNA, the CDR3 is TGTGCCAGCATCCCAAAGCCCCTTACAGGGGGCAAGAGACCAACTTTGTACGAGCAGTACTTC. Translated: CASIPKPLTGGKRPTLYEQYF.

The chain links TRBV2 to TRBJ2-1, with D unresolved. Deletions cut 10 bases from V and 6 bases from J, with 19 bases between. The CDR3 extends over 14 amino acids. Germline V gene data show CDR1 as SNHLY and CDR2 as FYNNEI. The CDR3: CATESPHRPNEQFF. The CDR3 DNA follows: TGTGCCACCGAAAGCCCCCACCGCCCCAATGAGCAGTTCTTC.

The rearrangement links TRBV24-1 to TRBJ2-1; 9 bases are a match to TRBD1. The CDR3 consists of 14 residues. Germline CDR1 KGHDR, CDR2 SFDVKD. Losses at the gene ends were 7 bases for V and 5 bases for J; bases not matched to a gene: 5. CDR3 loop: CATSGQGYNNEQFF. CDR3 DNA: TGTGCCACCAGCGGACAGGGGTACAACAATGAGCAGTTCTTC.

The J gene is TRBJ1-6, the V gene TRBV6-4; TRBD1 is a possible D gene (5 bases). In germline, CDR1 is MRHNA, CDR2 SNTAGT. Trimming removed 7 bases from V and 1 base from J, with 5 bases in between. The CDR3 runs 13 residues. As DNA, the CDR3 is TGTGCCAGCAAGGGGTCCTATAATTCACCCCTCCACTTT. It encodes CASKGSYNSPLHF.

This sequence joins TRBV5-5 and TRBJ2-7; 12 bases line up with TRBD2. J was trimmed by 0 bases and V by 0 bases; bases with no gene match: 7. Germline loops: CDR1 SGHKS, CDR2 YYEKEE (reference sequence). The CDR3 contains 18 residues. The CDR3 region has the DNA TGTGCCAGCAGCTTGGTGGTGACTAGCGGGGGTAGCTCCTACGAGCAGTACTTC. Translating it yields CASSLVVTSGGSSYEQYF. The whole variable domain, filled in from reference TRBV5-5 and TRBJ2-7, reads DAGVTQSPTHLIKTRGQQVTLRCSPISGHKSVSWYQQVLGQGPQFIFQYYEKEERGRGNFPDRFSARQFPNYSSELNVNALLLGDSALYLCASSLVVTSGGSSYEQYFGPGTRLTVT.

CDR3 residues: CASSPDGVNYGYTF. DNA of the CDR3: TGTGCCAGCAGTCCAGACGGTGTTAACTATGGCTACACCTTC. The chain has TRBV7-9 and TRBJ1-2, with no clear D. From germline, CDR1 is SEHNR and CDR2 FQNEAQ (reference sequence). V shed 6 bases and J shed 1 base, with 12 bases lying between them. The CDR3 covers 14 residues.

The V call is TRBV12-3 or TRBV12-4, the J call TRBJ1-2; no clear D gene. The V gene lost 2 bases and the J gene lost 5 bases, with 9 bases spanning the gap. The CDR3 loop spans 13 amino acids. This CDR3 reads CASSLRADYGYTF. In nucleotides, the CDR3 is TGTGCCAGCAGTTTACGAGCGGATTATGGCTACACCTTC.

The chain employs TRBV29-1 and TRBJ2-1; the D is unclear. There are 16 residues in the CDR3. Germline assignment: CDR1 SQVTM and CDR2 ANQGSEA. V gave up 1 base and J gave up 0 bases, with 13 bases separating them. The CDR3 region is CSVEGAGPSSYNEQFF. CDR3 coding DNA: TGCAGCGTTGAAGGGGCAGGCCCGAGCTCCTACAATGAGCAGTTCTTC.

This sequence joins TRBV3-1 (or the pseudogene TRBV3-2) and TRBJ2-1; 7 nucleotides align to TRBD2. Trimming cost V 3 bases and J 5 bases; bases outside gene matches: 7. The CDR3 has 15 residues. The germline CDR1 and CDR2 sequences are LGHDT and YNNKEL (reference sequence). As DNA, the CDR3 is TGTGCCAGCAGCCACCCACAGCGGGACCACAATGAGCAGTTCTTC. Translated: CASSHPQRDHNEQFF.

V is TRBV5-4 and J is TRBJ1-3; D is uncertain. From germline, CDR1 is SGHNT and CDR2 YYREEE (reference sequence). The V gene lost 0 bases and the J gene lost 2 bases, with 12 bases spanning the gap. The CDR3 extends over 16 amino acids. CDR3 DNA sequence: TGTGCCAGCAGCTTGGGAGGCACTTCTCCTGGAAACACCATATATTTT. Its translation is CASSLGGTSPGNTIYF.

The chain recombines TRBV6-5 with TRBJ2-1, with TRBD2 matching 8 bases. J was trimmed by 5 bases and V by 10 bases; bases with no gene match: 4. The CDR3 runs 12 residues. Germline V gives CDR1 MNHEY, CDR2 SVGAGI. CDR3 coding DNA: TGTGCCACCTCGGGAGGGGACAATGAGCAGTTCTTC. Its translation: CATSGGDNEQFF.